These 32 T cell receptor beta chains originate from one sample sequenced in a study of identical twins. Each CDR3 protein is one row after TCRdb ran MiXCR on the 5' RACE reads. Of 210,000 or so distinct CDR3 sequences in the sample, roughly 15% were seen once. The sample was also linked to a second study, of T cells expressing NK-cell markers.

The sequenced material came from CD8+ T cells sorted from blood. The receptors originated from a woman aged 18-30 years in good health.

In regard to this clonotype: One end of the junction varies from germline; a read error may be responsible. This chain links TRBV7-7 with TRBJ2-5; 9 positions agree with TRBD1. The germline CDR1 and CDR2 sequences are SSHAT and FNYEAQ (reference sequence). The CDR3 contains 15 residues. CDR3 sequence reads: CASSLVQGAKETQYF. The CDR3 DNA reads as TGTGCTAGCAGCTTAGTACAGGGGGCAAAAGAGACCCAGTACTTC.

The rearrangement links TRBV15 to TRBJ2-2, with 8 bases aligning to TRBD2. The V and J ends lost 4 bases and 7 bases, in that order; junction bases with no gene match: 11. The CDR3 totals 16 residues. Germline CDR1 and CDR2: LNHNV and YYDKDF (reference sequence). The CDR3 region has the DNA TGTGCCACCAGCACTCGGACTAGCTCCTTAGTCGGGGAGCTGTTTTTT. It specifies CATSTRTSSLVGELFF.

The sample holds a few counts of this clonotype. The chain carries TRBV27 and TRBJ2-4; TRBD1 matches 10 bases. Germline CDR1 reads MNHEY; CDR2 reads SMNVEV (reference sequence). CDR3 size: 11 residues. V lost 8 bases and J lost 15; bases outside the gene matches: 7. DNA for the CDR3: TGTGCCAGCGGGACAGGGGAATTACGGTACTTC. Translated, it gives CASGTGELRYF.

The chain recombines TRBV12-3 or TRBV12-4 with TRBJ2-3; D call uncertain. Trimming left V 3 bases short and J 0 bases short, with 7 bases between. The CDR3 totals 14 residues. In DNA form, the CDR3 reads TGTGCCAGCAGTTTTGAGGCTAGCACAGATACGCAGTATTTT. Its protein product is CASSFEASTDTQYF.

The chain employs TRBV11-2 and TRBJ2-3; 10 bases are a match to TRBD2. The germline gives CDR1 SGHAT, CDR2 FQNNGV. There are 17 residues in the CDR3. The J segment lost 2 bases and the V segment lost 1 base, leaving 6 bases of the junction unmatched. The CDR3 reads CASSLGGSGGDTDTQYF. The CDR3 DNA reads as TGTGCCAGCAGCTTAGGGGGCAGCGGGGGGGACACAGATACGCAGTATTTT.

J is TRBJ1-1 and V is TRBV9; 7 bases align to TRBD1. The germline CDR1 and CDR2 sequences are SGDLS and YYNGEE. This CDR3 has 16 residues. Losses at the gene ends were 6 bases for V and 1 base for J; bases not matched to a gene: 12. CDR3 protein: CASTKARTGGNTEAFF. The CDR3 region has the DNA TGTGCCAGCACCAAGGCCCGGACAGGAGGGAACACTGAAGCTTTCTTT.

This chain uses TRBV4-3 with TRBJ1-6; possibly TRBD1 for D (5 bases). The CDR3 length is 15 residues. From germline, CDR1 is LGHNA and CDR2 YSLEER. V lost 0 bases and J lost 11, with 14 bases in between. The CDR3 reads CASSQDHPEGPPLHF. CDR3 nucleotides: TGCGCCAGCAGCCAAGATCATCCAGAGGGGCCACCCCTCCACTTT.

This clonotype came up a few times. The chain recombines TRBV6-1 with TRBJ2-1; D might be TRBD2 (6 bases). Germline loops: CDR1 MNHNS, CDR2 SASEGT. Trimming removed 10 bases from V and 1 base from J, with 17 bases in between. This CDR3 has 15 residues. The CDR3 here is CATQVLAGSYNEQFF. The CDR3 bases are TGTGCCACCCAAGTACTAGCAGGGTCCTACAATGAGCAGTTCTTC.

This chain links TRBV5-5 with TRBJ1-5, with TRBD1 identical over 7 bases. The CDR3 is 15 residues long. Trimming took 4 bases from V and 5 from J; bases not matched to a gene: 9. Germline CDR1 is SGHKS and CDR2 is YYEKEE (reference sequence). The CDR3 protein is CASSPMTGLHQPQHF. CDR3 sequence (DNA): TGTGCCAGCAGCCCTATGACAGGGTTGCATCAGCCCCAGCATTTT.

This clonotype occurred a few times. The chain employs TRBV4-1 and TRBJ2-3; D not certain. Germline V gene sequence: CDR1 MGHRA, CDR2 YSYEKL. The ends were cut back, 1 base at V and 5 bases at J, with 10 bases in the middle. The CDR3 runs 14 residues. The CDR3 loop is CASSQARTGDTQYF. CDR3 bases: TGCGCCAGCAGCCAAGCCCGGACCGGAGATACGCAGTATTTT.

The rearrangement joins TRBV7-9 to TRBJ2-1; 12 nucleotides match TRBD2. V lost 6 bases to trimming and J lost 4 bases; unmatched junction nucleotides: 7. Germline loops: CDR1 SEHNR, CDR2 FQNEAQ (reference sequence). The CDR3 length is 16 residues. CDR3 amino acids: CASSYRTSGKYNEQFF. In DNA, the CDR3 is TGTGCCAGCAGTTATAGGACTAGCGGGAAATACAATGAGCAGTTCTTC.

The V call is TRBV15, the J call TRBJ1-1; D call uncertain. Germline V gene sequence: CDR1 LNHNV, CDR2 YYDKDF (reference sequence). Trimming shortened V by 5 bases and J by 1 base, and 8 bases separated the two germline ends. The CDR3 contains 13 residues. The CDR3 is CATSSSRNTEAFF. The CDR3 nucleotides are TGTGCCACCAGCTCTTCCCGGAACACTGAAGCTTTCTTT.

This clonotype was observed a few times. The gene calls are TRBV7-9 and TRBJ2-1; D not resolved. The CDR3 has 13 amino acids. Looked up from germline, CDR1 is SEHNR and CDR2 is FQNEAQ (reference sequence). The germline V and J ends were trimmed by 5 bases and 8 bases, with 13 bases remaining between them. The CDR3 spells CASSLVGGDEQFF. The CDR3 nucleotides read TGTGCCAGCAGCCTAGTGGGTGGGGATGAGCAGTTCTTC.

The V gene is TRBV6-2 or TRBV6-3, the J gene TRBJ2-7; possible D gene TRBD2, 6 bases. V was clipped by 5 bases and J by 0 bases, with 14 bases between them. CDR1 MNHEY and CDR2 SVGEGT come from the germline V gene. The CDR3 contains 15 residues. CDR3 sequence reads: CASSDDREPSYEQYF. The CDR3 region has the DNA TGTGCCAGCAGTGACGACCGGGAGCCCTCCTACGAGCAGTACTTC.

Turning to this clonotype: Mismatch with germline at one junction end may stem from a read error. This chain uses TRBV7-7 with TRBJ2-1, with D hard to call. Germline loops: CDR1 SSHAT, CDR2 FNYEAQ (reference sequence). The CDR3 covers 13 residues. The CDR3 DNA sequence: TGTGCTAGCAGTTATAGGGTTCACAATGAGCAGTTCTTC. This sequence encodes CASSYRVHNEQFF.

This clonotype has at least ten counts. The rearrangement links TRBV12-3 or TRBV12-4 to TRBJ2-1; D perhaps matches TRBD1 (5 bases). This CDR3 has 14 amino acids. V lost 6 bases and J lost 0, with 9 bases in between. The CDR3 loop is CASRQASSYNEQFF. In nucleotides, the CDR3 is TGTGCCAGCAGACAGGCGAGCTCCTACAATGAGCAGTTCTTC.

This chain joins TRBV14 and TRBJ1-4; the match to TRBD1 covers 7 bases. This CDR3 is built from 14 residues. The ends lost 4 bases at V and 4 bases at J; junction bases unmatched: 3. Germline V gene data show CDR1 as SGHDN and CDR2 as FVKESK. CDR3 amino acids: CASSPRDSNEKLFF. The CDR3 DNA reads as TGTGCCAGCAGCCCCCGGGACAGTAATGAAAAACTGTTTTTT.

J is TRBJ2-2 and V is TRBV20-1; 14 bases fit TRBD2. J was trimmed by 5 bases and V by 0 bases; bases with no gene match: 8. The CDR3 runs to 18 residues. Germline CDR1 is DFQATT and CDR2 is SNEGSKA (reference sequence). CDR3 loop: CSARDRLAGGSRTGELFF. CDR3 DNA: TGCAGTGCTAGAGATCGACTAGCGGGAGGGTCGAGGACCGGGGAGCTGTTTTTT.

The table lists this clonotype with a few counts. The chain links TRBV5-1 to TRBJ2-1; unclear D gene. CDR3 length: 17 residues. The V end was cut by 3 bases, the J end by 4 bases, with 20 bases between. Germline values: CDR1 SGHRS, CDR2 YFSETQ. Written as DNA, the CDR3 is TGCGCCAGCAGCTCGCGTGGAGTTATCCCGGAATACAATGAGCAGTTCTTC. Translating it yields CASSSRGVIPEYNEQFF.

The V call is TRBV5-6, the J call TRBJ2-3; D uncertain. The length of the CDR3 is 13 residues. V dropped 3 bases and J dropped 5 bases, with 10 bases sitting between them. The V gene's germline CDR1 is SGHDT and CDR2 YYEEEE. CDR3 region: CASSSGRVDTQYF. The CDR3 bases are TGTGCCAGCAGCTCGGGCCGGGTAGATACGCAGTATTTT.

This clonotype was seen more than once but under ten times. DNA of the CDR3: TGTGCCAGCTCACCTATCGGTGGGGACTACGAGCAGTACTTC. Amino acids: CASSPIGGDYEQYF. This rearrangement joins TRBV18 to TRBJ2-7; D is unresolved. The germline V and J ends were trimmed by 3 bases and 3 bases, with 12 bases remaining between them. Germline CDR1 reads KGHSH; CDR2 reads LQKENI. The CDR3 totals 14 residues. The full variable domain, completed using reference TRBV18 and TRBJ2-7, is NAGVMQNPRHLVRRRGQEARLRCSPMKGHSHVYWYRQLPEEGLKFMVYLQKENIIDESGMPKERFSAEFPKEGPSILRIQQVVRGDSAAYFCASSPIGGDYEQYFGPGTRLTVT.

This clonotype was counted many times. The V call is TRBV20-1, the J call TRBJ2-3, with D perhaps matching TRBD1 or TRBD2 (5 bases each). This CDR3 contains 11 residues. Germline V lookup: CDR1 DFQATT, CDR2 SNEGSKA (reference sequence). Trimming removed 3 bases from V and 8 bases from J, with 9 bases in between. CDR3 loop: CSASGAGTQYF. As DNA, the CDR3 is TGCAGTGCTAGCGGGGCGGGTACGCAGTATTTT.

This rearrangement joins TRBV5-1 to TRBJ1-1; D unresolved. Germline V gene lookup returns CDR1 SGHRS and CDR2 YFSETQ. This CDR3 has 14 residues. The V end lost 1 base, the J end lost 1 base, and 8 bases lay between the germline ends. The chain's CDR3 is CASSLSSPNTEAFF. CDR3 DNA sequence: TGCGCCAGCAGCTTGTCTAGTCCGAACACTGAAGCTTTCTTT. Filled out from reference TRBV5-1 and TRBJ1-1, the complete variable domain reads KAGVTQTPRYLIKTRGQQVTLSCSPISGHRSVSWYQQTPGQGLQFLFEYFSETQRNKGNFPGRFSGRQFSNSRSEMNVSTLELGDSALYLCASSLSSPNTEAFFGQGTRLTVV.

In its sample, this clonotype was seen a few times. The chain recombines TRBV20-1 with TRBJ2-7; no definite D call. V lost 4 bases and J 3 bases, leaving 13 bases between the germline ends. The length of the CDR3 is 13 residues. CDR1 and CDR2 from the germline V gene are DFQATT and SNEGSKA (reference sequence). The CDR3, as DNA: TGCAGTGCTACCCGCGGCCTCTTCTACGAGCAGTACTTC. Translation gives CSATRGLFYEQYF.

The chain has TRBV6-5 and TRBJ2-5; TRBD1 agrees at 9 bases. The CDR3 spans 19 residues. In germline, CDR1 is MNHEY, CDR2 SVGAGI. The J segment lost 3 bases and the V segment lost 1 base, leaving 15 bases of the junction unmatched. The CDR3 spells CASSYFYRDRAPTKETQYF. DNA for the CDR3: TGTGCCAGCAGTTACTTTTACCGGGACAGGGCTCCAACCAAAGAGACCCAGTACTTC.

The V gene is TRBV29-1, the J gene TRBJ2-3; unclear D gene. V lost 5 bases and J lost 2, with 11 bases in between. Germline V lookup: CDR1 SQVTM, CDR2 ANQGSEA. The CDR3 loop spans 13 amino acids. The CDR3 sequence: CSVSPIPTDTQYF. For the CDR3, the DNA is TGCAGCGTTAGTCCGATACCCACAGATACGCAGTATTTT.

The V and J genes are TRBV5-6 and TRBJ2-7; D possibly uses TRBD1 or TRBD2 (6 bases each). The CDR3 is 16 amino acids. V lost 4 bases and J 3 bases, leaving 20 bases between the germline ends. Germline values: CDR1 SGHDT, CDR2 YYEEEE. The CDR3 nucleotides read TGTGCCAGCAGCCACAGGGAGGTGGTTTTGGGCTACGAGCAGTACTTC. Translating gives CASSHREVVLGYEQYF.

The J gene is TRBJ2-7, the V gene TRBV6-5, with D tentatively TRBD1 or TRBD2 (5 bases each). CDR3 size: 13 residues. V shed 2 bases and J shed 4 bases, with 9 bases lying between them. From germline, CDR1 is MNHEY and CDR2 SVGAGI. The CDR3, as DNA: TGTGCCAGCAGTTACGGCTGGGGGTACGAGCAGTACTTC. Protein sequence: CASSYGWGYEQYF.

A few counts support this clonotype. The V call is TRBV2, the J call TRBJ2-7, with 10 bases matching TRBD2. From germline, CDR1 is SNHLY and CDR2 FYNNEI. Trimming took 8 bases from V and 5 from J; bases not matched to a gene: 9. The CDR3 sequence is 14 residues long. CDR3 DNA sequence: TGTGCCAGCCTCTTGAGCGGGGGGGCCAACGAGCAGTACTTC. It yields the protein CASLLSGGANEQYF. Complete variable domain (other parts from reference TRBV2 and TRBJ2-7): EPEVTQTPSHQVTQMGQEVILRCVPISNHLYFYWYRQILGQKVEFLVSFYNNEISEKSEIFDDQFSVERPDGSNFTLKIRSTKLEDSAMYFCASLLSGGANEQYFGPGTRLTVT.

This clonotype was observed many times. V usage is TRBV6-5 and J usage is TRBJ2-5; no clear D gene. This CDR3 region has 15 residues. From germline, CDR1 is MNHEY and CDR2 SVGAGI. Between the trimmed V and J ends, which lost 5 bases and 0 bases, there was a span of 13 bases. This chain's CDR3 is CASSHLTVNQETQYF. CDR3 bases: TGTGCCAGCAGTCACCTAACAGTGAACCAAGAGACCCAGTACTTC.

This rearrangement joins TRBV9 to TRBJ2-5; 7 nucleotides align to TRBD1. The CDR3 has 15 amino acids. The ends lost 3 bases at V and 6 bases at J; junction bases unmatched: 11. Germline CDR1 and CDR2: SGDLS and YYNGEE. CDR3 sequence (DNA): TGTGCCAGCAGCGCTCGACAGGGTGATCAGAAGACCCAGTACTTC. It is translated as CASSARQGDQKTQYF.

This clonotype was observed a handful of times. The chain couples TRBV19 to TRBJ2-2; D is perhaps TRBD2 (5 bases). CDR1 and CDR2 from the germline V gene are LNHDA and SQIVND (reference sequence). This CDR3 comprises 14 residues. V was clipped by 7 bases and J by 0 bases, with 9 bases between them. CDR3 residues: CASTWTANTGELFF. The CDR3 DNA follows: TGTGCCAGTACATGGACTGCGAACACCGGGGAGCTGTTTTTT.